A selection of T cell receptor beta chains follows, all from one sample in a study of tumor T cells in aggressive B-cell lymphoma. The data were produced by immunoSEQ multiplex PCR, yet TCRdb's version contains in-frame clones alone and is incomplete. This sample has some 5,000 clones; about 73% occur once, and the top ten carry 6.5% to 8%. The sequenced sample consisted of tumor tissue. These receptors originate from an adult with diffuse large B cell lymphoma. The CDR3 runs from the conserved cysteine through the conserved F or W. Each record gives: V gene, D gene, J gene, clone size, CDR3 protein, CDR3 DNA. D genes are given only for firm matches. Some rows have no size entry. The others give once, few or many, or a class for an expanded clone.

TRBV27	.	TRBJ2-6	few	CASSFPSSSGANVLTF	TGTGCCAGCAGTTTCCCCTCGAGCTCTGGGGCCAACGTCCTGACTTTC
TRBV10-3	.	TRBJ1-2	.	CAIEAGGTNYGYTF	TGTGCCATCGAGGCCGGGGGGACAAACTATGGCTACACCTTC
TRBV18	.	TRBJ2-6	once	CASSLGQLLFSGANVLTF	TGTGCCAGCTCACTAGGACAGCTCCTTTTCTCTGGGGCCAACGTCCTGACTTTC
TRBV7-3	TRBD2	TRBJ2-7	.	CASSIGLAGEQYF	TGTGCCAGCAGCATAGGACTAGCTGGCGAGCAGTACTTC
TRBV5-1	.	TRBJ2-7	.	CASSRGGGGQDEQYF	TGCGCCAGCAGCCGGGGAGGTGGGGGTCAGGACGAGCAGTACTTC
TRBV6-5	.	TRBJ1-1	.	CASNGLAGTEAFF	TGTGCCAGCAACGGCCTGGCGGGGACTGAAGCTTTCTTT
TRBV7-9	.	TRBJ2-5	.	CASRTRDTTKETQYF	TGTGCCAGCAGAACCCGAGACACCACAAAAGAGACCCAGTACTTC
TRBV4-1	TRBD2	TRBJ2-3	.	CASSHDTAGPTDTQYF	TGCGCCAGCAGCCATGATACAGCGGGGCCCACAGATACGCAGTATTTT
TRBV11-2	.	TRBJ2-5	few	CASSLDHPRGPETQYF	TGTGCCAGCAGCTTAGATCACCCCCGCGGGCCAGAGACCCAGTACTTC
TRBV9	.	TRBJ2-5	.	CASSGRSTEETQYF	TGTGCCAGCAGCGGGAGGAGCACTGAAGAGACCCAGTACTTC
TRBV5-1	TRBD1	TRBJ1-1	few	CASSSPLGQGKTEAFF	TGCGCCAGCAGCTCCCCTTTGGGACAGGGGAAGACTGAAGCTTTCTTT
TRBV25-1	.	TRBJ2-7	few	CASSDGGVYEQYF	TGTGCCAGCAGTGATGGAGGCGTCTACGAGCAGTACTTC
TRBV5-1	.	TRBJ1-2	few	CASSSRGGYGYTF	TGCGCCAGCAGCTCCAGGGGTGGCTATGGCTACACCTTC
TRBV28	TRBD1	TRBJ1-1	.	CASRTVRQGLNTEAFF	TGTGCCAGCAGGACTGTAAGACAGGGCCTGAACACTGAAGCTTTCTTT
TRBV18	TRBD1	TRBJ2-5	.	CASSSGQQETQYF	TGTGCCAGCTCGTCGGGACAGCAAGAGACCCAGTACTTC
TRBV15	.	TRBJ2-7	.	CATSRRGRDHEQYF	TGTGCCACCAGCAGGAGGGGGCGGGACCACGAGCAGTACTTC
TRBV29-1	TRBD1	TRBJ2-7	few	CSVIGTAYEQYF	TGCAGCGTCATCGGGACAGCCTACGAGCAGTACTTC
TRBV27	.	TRBJ1-1	.	CASSPQGFGTEAFF	TGTGCCAGCAGTCCACAGGGATTTGGCACTGAAGCTTTCTTT
TRBV9	.	TRBJ2-7	.	CASSVGQTYEQYF	TGTGCCAGCAGCGTCGGACAGACCTACGAGCAGTACTTC
TRBV4-1	TRBD1	TRBJ1-5	.	CASSPRLDRGDQPQHF	TGCGCCAGCAGCCCCCGATTGGACAGGGGAGACCAGCCCCAGCATTTT
TRBV4-2	.	TRBJ2-3	.	CASSQEDTRPADTQYF	TGTGCCAGCAGCCAAGAGGACACCCGACCGGCAGATACGCAGTATTTT
TRBV9	TRBD1	TRBJ1-2	.	CASSENQQGASFYGYTF	TGTGCCAGCAGCGAAAATCAACAGGGGGCATCTTTCTATGGCTACACCTTC
TRBV29-1	TRBD2	TRBJ2-1	.	CSVNSGSNNEQFF	TGCAGCGTTAATAGCGGGAGTAACAATGAGCAGTTCTTC
TRBV7-9	TRBD2	TRBJ2-5	.	CASSLGGGETQYF	TGTGCCAGCAGCTTAGGCGGGGGAGAGACCCAGTACTTC
TRBV7-9	TRBD2	TRBJ2-1	.	CASSLTSGPNYNEQFF	TGTGCCAGCAGCTTGACTAGCGGGCCTAATTACAATGAGCAGTTCTTC
TRBV6-1	TRBD1	TRBJ2-2	.	CATGTGGPGELFF	TGTGCCACCGGGACAGGGGGGCCCGGGGAGCTGTTTTTT
TRBV27	.	TRBJ2-5	.	CASSPPGVEETQYF	TGTGCCAGCAGTCCCCCAGGGGTAGAAGAGACCCAGTACTTC
TRBV9	.	TRBJ1-1	.	CASSVVNSPNTEAFF	TGTGCCAGCAGCGTAGTAAATTCTCCTAACACTGAAGCTTTCTTT
TRBV18	.	TRBJ2-5	.	CASSERGQETQYF	TGTGCCAGCTCCGAACGAGGGCAAGAGACCCAGTACTTC
TRBV25-1	TRBD2	TRBJ2-7	.	CASSPGGSRSYYEQYF	TGTGCCAGCAGTCCCGGCGGGAGCAGGAGTTACTACGAGCAGTACTTC
TRBV5-1	TRBD1	TRBJ2-7	.	CASSTQPGQGAHEQYF	TGCGCCAGCAGCACCCAACCGGGACAGGGAGCTCACGAGCAGTACTTC
TRBV5-4	TRBD1	TRBJ1-1	once	CASMWDRGTEAFF	TGTGCCAGCATGTGGGACAGGGGGACTGAAGCTTTCTTT
TRBV11-2	TRBD1	TRBJ1-5	.	CASSLGDRGLGQPQHF	TGTGCCAGCAGCTTAGGGGACAGGGGGCTGGGGCAGCCCCAGCATTTT
TRBV19	.	TRBJ1-1	once	CAVYREYTEAFF	TGTGCCGTTTACAGGGAGTACACTGAAGCTTTCTTT
TRBV11-2	TRBD2	TRBJ2-2	few	CASSLGGGHTGELFF	TGTGCCAGCAGCTTGGGGGGGGGACACACCGGGGAGCTGTTTTTT
TRBV6-6	.	TRBJ2-2	.	CASSRPGTGELFF	TGTGCCAGCAGCCGCCCGGGCACCGGGGAGCTGTTTTTT
TRBV18	.	TRBJ2-5	.	CASSPDRLGETQYF	TGTGCCAGCTCACCGGACAGATTGGGAGAGACCCAGTACTTC
TRBV11-1	TRBD2	TRBJ2-5	.	CASSLEASGGETQYF	TGTGCCAGCAGCTTAGAGGCATCGGGGGGGGAGACCCAGTACTTC
TRBV9	.	TRBJ1-5	.	CASSASGNNQPQHF	TGTGCCAGCAGCGCCTCCGGGAACAATCAGCCCCAGCATTTT
TRBV7-6	.	TRBJ2-5	.	CASSPSQETQYF	TGTGCCAGCAGCCCGTCTCAAGAGACCCAGTACTTC
TRBV7-9	.	TRBJ1-1	.	CASSRRDTEAFF	TGTGCCAGCAGCCGGAGGGACACTGAAGCTTTCTTT
TRBV27	TRBD2	TRBJ2-5	few	CASSFSGSGETQYF	TGTGCCAGCAGTTTTAGCGGGAGCGGAGAGACCCAGTACTTC
TRBV28	.	TRBJ2-2	.	CASSFGTGRGTGELFF	TGTGCCAGCAGTTTTGGTACAGGGAGGGGCACCGGGGAGCTGTTTTTT
TRBV28	TRBD2	TRBJ2-3	.	CASSDVPGLVRQDTQYF	TGTGCCAGCAGTGACGTCCCGGGACTAGTCCGACAAGATACGCAGTATTTT
TRBV28	TRBD1	TRBJ2-7	.	CASSSSTGGPYEQYF	TGTGCCAGCAGTTCCTCGACAGGGGGCCCCTACGAGCAGTACTTC
TRBV6-5	TRBD1	TRBJ2-7	.	CASSSPGTGRNEQYF	TGTGCCAGTAGTTCCCCCGGGACAGGTAGAAACGAGCAGTACTTC
TRBV5-6	.	TRBJ2-3	.	CASSLGAGGQVDTQYF	TGTGCCAGCAGCTTGGGGGCAGGGGGGCAAGTTGATACGCAGTATTTT
TRBV2	TRBD1	TRBJ1-2	.	CASSGTAYGYTF	TGTGCCAGCAGCGGGACAGCCTATGGCTACACCTTC
TRBV4-1	TRBD1	TRBJ1-2	.	CASSPPDRGNYGYTF	TGCGCCAGCAGCCCACCGGACAGGGGTAACTATGGCTACACCTTC
TRBV28	.	TRBJ2-7	.	CASRSGGVPYF	TGTGCCAGCAGGTCCGGAGGGGTTCCGTACTTC
TRBV30	TRBD2	TRBJ2-5	few	CAWGPWTSPETQYF	TGTGCCTGGGGACCATGGACTAGCCCAGAGACCCAGTACTTC
TRBV28	.	TRBJ1-5	.	CASSTGTVTQPQHF	TGTGCCAGCTCCACAGGGACGGTCACTCAGCCCCAGCATTTT
TRBV10-3	.	TRBJ2-7	.	CAISGTSGGPYEQYF	TGTGCCATCAGTGGCACCTCCGGGGGACCCTACGAGCAGTACTTC
TRBV7-3	.	TRBJ1-6	once	CASSQGGQLNSPLHF	TGTGCCAGCAGCCAGGGCGGCCAGTTAAATTCACCCCTCCACTTT
TRBV5-1	.	TRBJ2-7	.	CASSSSYALEQYF	TGCGCCAGCAGCTCGTCCTATGCGCTCGAGCAGTACTTC